One TCR beta chain is described in this entry. Its antigen is not identified. The sequenced template was RNA, covering the TCR beta CDR3 region. Second-round multiplex PCR came after first-round RT-PCR with HTBI primers. MiXCR, run by TCRdb on the multiplex PCR reads, gives a single entry per CDR3 protein. This sample has fewer than 650,000 distinct CDR3 sequences, with over 20% found just once. The data were obtained in a study of Graves' ophthalmopathy and Graves' hyperthyroidism. The wider study: At initial diagnosis, peripheral blood was obtained, and this preceded any treatment. Study-wide results and caveats: Most expanded clonotypes from thyroid (those above 0.001 frequency) were also found in blood. With a specificity of just under 75% and a sensitivity of about 71%, the model predicted ophthalmopathy progression.

A follow-up of 18 months without ophthalmopathy meant that hyperthyroidism was stable. V shed 2 bases and J shed 2 bases, with 21 bases lying between them. Germline V gives CDR1 GTSNPN, CDR2 SVGIG (reference sequence). The CDR3 sequence is 17 residues long. This sequence originates from a woman aged 18-29 years with stable Graves' hyperthyroidism. Some clones in this sample may be carry-over from other donors' samples. Specimen: peripheral blood. The J gene is TRBJ1-2, the V gene TRBV30, with D possibly being TRBD1 (6 bases). Here the CDR3 DNA reads TGTGCCTGGAGTCCGCCCCCCCGGGGGGGGCCCAACTATGGCTACACCTTC. Amino acids: CAWSPPPRGGPNYGYTF.